Listed below are T cell receptor beta chains from one sample, sequenced in a study of T cells after yellow fever vaccination. TCRdb re-analysed the 5' RACE reads in MiXCR, keeping a single row per CDR3 protein. The data hold around 350,000 distinct CDR3 sequences, with 6.2% observed a single time. This material consisted of PBMCs, taken 5 days after the yellow fever booster vaccination. These receptors originate from a man under 40 who received the YFV17D yellow fever vaccine. CDR3s include the opening cysteine and the closing phenylalanine or tryptophan.

j_call | cdr3_length | v_call | cdr3_aa
TRBJ2-1 | 14 | TRBV27 | CASRDGGPYNEQFF
TRBJ2-7 | 13 | TRBV29-1 | CSAGGLRAEEQYF
TRBJ2-5 | 13 | TRBV29-1 | CSGDRANQETQYF
TRBJ2-1 | 15 | TRBV29-1 | CSVEGLADSYNEQFF
TRBJ2-1 | 10 | TRBV29-1 | CSVEWVEQFF
TRBJ2-2 | 20 | TRBV11-2 | CASSFHLAGTSGLNTGELFF
TRBJ2-2 | 13 | TRBV2 | CASSETAPGELFF
TRBJ2-7 | 13 | TRBV5-1 | CASSASPTYEQYF
TRBJ2-7 | 15 | TRBV28 | CASSFLRDTGYEQYF
TRBJ2-7 | 14 | TRBV3-1 | CASRRSGSSYEQYF
TRBJ2-1 | 16 | TRBV4-3 | CASSQPGTGATNEQFF
TRBJ2-3 | 15 | TRBV7-2 | CASSFWDSWGDTQYF
TRBJ1-1 | 17 | TRBV20-1 | CSARPGALIVMNTEAFF
TRBJ1-2 | 14 | TRBV29-1 | CADSWDPSNYGYTF
TRBJ2-7 | 14 | TRBV28 | CASSLEGSKREQYF
TRBJ2-7 | 18 | TRBV12-3/TRBV12-4 | CASSSGGGLAETSYEQYF
TRBJ2-1 | 13 | TRBV20-1 | CSALTGPAGEQFF
TRBJ2-1 | 13 | TRBV11-2 | CASSLDRGDKQFF
TRBJ2-7 | 14 | TRBV2 | CASSDEKGLREQYF
TRBJ2-7 | 15 | TRBV6-1 | CASSPNFLGAYEQYF
TRBJ2-7 | 14 | TRBV3-1 | CASSQGASTYEQYF
TRBJ2-3 | 16 | TRBV5-5 | CASSYPSGRATDTQYF
TRBJ1-1 | 12 | TRBV12-3/TRBV12-4 | CASSSGDTEAFF
TRBJ1-2 | 14 | TRBV18 | CASSPPGQGYGYTF
TRBJ2-7 | 15 | TRBV21-1 | CASSNGDRLPYEQYF
TRBJ2-5 | 14 | TRBV20-1 | CSALLGAGAETQYF
TRBJ1-3 | 15 | TRBV30 | CAWRKTRRSGNTIYF
TRBJ2-1 | 15 | TRBV29-1 | CSVEDRAAGYNEQFF
TRBJ2-1 | 13 | TRBV12-3/TRBV12-4 | CASSFDTGNEQFF
TRBJ1-1 | 14 | TRBV28 | CASSYTLSIARAFF
TRBJ1-1 | 13 | TRBV7-2 | CASSWGTVTEAFF
TRBJ2-1 | 17 | TRBV20-1 | CSARRTSGNGGYNEQFF
TRBJ1-1 | 11 | TRBV20-1 | CSQAGPAEAFF
TRBJ2-2 | 16 | TRBV6-5 | CASSSGTGSPTGELFF
TRBJ2-1 | 13 | TRBV24-1 | CATSEPGYNEQFF
TRBJ2-5 | 17 | TRBV4-1 | CASSRLAPTPAPETQYF
TRBJ2-7 | 12 | TRBV2 | CASSEILYEQYF
TRBJ2-5 | 16 | TRBV5-1 | CASSAGLAGVGETQYF
TRBJ2-1 | 14 | TRBV25-1 | CASTPSGRSNEQFF
TRBJ2-4 | 16 | TRBV5-6 | CASSPDASRAKNIQYF
TRBJ2-1 | 15 | TRBV27 | CASTAAGGFHNEQFF
TRBJ1-4 | 15 | TRBV6-5 | CASSYSTGGIEKLFF
TRBJ1-1 | 14 | TRBV20-1 | CSAIRGAGNTEAFF
TRBJ2-7 | 12 | TRBV5-6 | CASSLPFYEQYF
TRBJ2-7 | 12 | TRBV7-2 | CASSPSLWEQYF
TRBJ1-4 | 15 | TRBV7-2 | CASSSRTREGEKLFF
TRBJ2-1 | 13 | TRBV20-1 | CSARGDPYNEQFF
TRBJ2-1 | 15 | TRBV6-5 | CASSYTTRPEDEQFF